Following are 9 T cell receptor beta chains from one sample sequenced in a study of shared clonotypes between healthy human individuals. TCRdb's table, derived via immunoSEQ multiplex PCR, lists solely in-frame clones and lacks some. The sample includes a few million clones, approximately 95% of them seen just once. Sample: naive CD4+ T cells sorted from blood. Specified subset: CD45RA+ positively selected. The origin of the receptors is a young man in good health.

V gene TRBV9 combines with J gene TRBJ2-5; 14 nucleotides align to TRBD2. CDR3 length: 16 amino acids. The germline V gene has CDR1 SGDLS and CDR2 YYNGEE. Losses at the gene ends were 3 bases for V and 5 bases for J; bases not matched to a gene: 6. The CDR3 nucleotides read TGTGCCAGCAGCGCCGGGACTAGCGGGGGTCTCGAGACCCAGTACTTC. This translates into CASSAGTSGGLETQYF.

This chain connects TRBV5-1 to TRBJ2-1; 8 bases line up with TRBD2. Germline V CDR1 and CDR2: SGHRS, YFSETQ. Trimming took 4 bases from V and 5 from J; bases not matched to a gene: 14. This CDR3 is built from 17 residues. CDR3 coding DNA: TGCGCCAGCAGCCTAAATCCAGGCGGGGGGCGCAACAATGAGCAGTTCTTC. Encoded protein: CASSLNPGGGRNNEQFF.

This chain connects TRBV6-1 to TRBJ1-6, with D possibly being TRBD1 (6 bases). V dropped 7 bases and J dropped 6 bases, with 13 bases sitting between them. The CDR3 is 14 amino acids. Germline V lookup: CDR1 MNHNS, CDR2 SASEGT. The CDR3 here is CASILDRTNSPLHF. For the CDR3, the DNA is TGTGCCAGCATTCTTGACAGGACTAATTCACCCCTCCACTTT.

The rearrangement uses TRBV7-9 and TRBJ2-2; unclear D gene. V shed 1 base and J shed 5 bases, with 11 bases lying between them. Looked up from germline, CDR1 is SEHNR and CDR2 is FQNEAQ (reference sequence). CDR3 length: 15 amino acids. In nucleotides, the CDR3 is TGTGCCAGCAGCTTAGAGGCAGGTCCAACCGGGGAGCTGTTTTTT. Its translation is CASSLEAGPTGELFF. The full variable domain, its missing parts supplied by reference TRBV7-9 and TRBJ2-2, is DTGVSQNPRHKITKRGQNVTFRCDPISEHNRLYWYRQTLGQGPEFLTYFQNEAQLEKSRLLSDRFSAERPKGSFSTLEIQRTEQGDSAMYLCASSLEAGPTGELFFGEGSRLTVL.

This sequence joins TRBV11-3 and TRBJ2-1; possible D gene TRBD2, 5 bases. This CDR3 spans 15 amino acids. V lost 0 bases and J lost 4, with 10 bases in between. CDR1 is SGHNT, CDR2 YENEEA, per germline. The CDR3 here is CASSLELRDYNEQFF. The CDR3 nucleotides are TGTGCCAGCAGCTTAGAGCTTCGGGATTACAATGAGCAGTTCTTC.

This chain uses TRBV2 with TRBJ1-5; 8 positions match TRBD1. CDR3 size: 17 residues. In germline, CDR1 is SNHLY, CDR2 FYNNEI. After removal of 0 bases from V and 3 bases from J, the junction contained 7 bases not matched to a gene. The CDR3 coding sequence is TGTGCCAGCAGTGAAGCAGGGACAGGACTCATCAATCAGCCCCAGCATTTT. Its protein is CASSEAGTGLINQPQHF.

The rearrangement links TRBV18 to TRBJ2-7; 7 positions match TRBD1. The CDR3 loop spans 14 amino acids. CDR1 is KGHSH and CDR2 is LQKENI in the germline V gene. The V segment lost 4 bases and the J segment 2 bases; nucleotides outside the gene matches: 5. The CDR3 spells CASSQGTATYEQYF. CDR3 nucleotides: TGTGCCAGCTCACAGGGGACAGCCACCTACGAGCAGTACTTC.

This chain connects TRBV18 to TRBJ1-2; D gene uncertain. Per germline, CDR1 KGHSH and CDR2 LQKENI. CDR3 length: 11 amino acids. V lost 6 bases to trimming and J lost 3 bases, with 5 bases between them. CDR3 region: CASSQDYGYTF. DNA for the CDR3: TGTGCCAGCTCGCAGGACTATGGCTACACCTTC.

The V call is TRBV15, the J call TRBJ1-1; D remains ambiguous. The CDR3 covers 15 residues. The germline V gene encodes CDR1 LNHNV and CDR2 YYDKDF (reference sequence). The V end lost 0 bases, the J end lost 0 bases, and 8 bases lay between the germline ends. CDR3 nucleotides: TGTGCCACCAGCAGAGACTCCCCAGTGAACACTGAAGCTTTCTTT. Residues: CATSRDSPVNTEAFF.